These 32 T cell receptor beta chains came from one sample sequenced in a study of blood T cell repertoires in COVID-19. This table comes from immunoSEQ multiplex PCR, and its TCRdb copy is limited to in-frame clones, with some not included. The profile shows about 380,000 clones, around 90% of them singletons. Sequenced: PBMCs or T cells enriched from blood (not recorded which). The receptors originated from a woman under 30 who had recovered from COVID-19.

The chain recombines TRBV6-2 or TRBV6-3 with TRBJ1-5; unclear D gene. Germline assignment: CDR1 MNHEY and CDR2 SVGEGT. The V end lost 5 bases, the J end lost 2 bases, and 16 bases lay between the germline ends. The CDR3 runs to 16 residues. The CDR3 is CASSLRHAQGNQPQHF. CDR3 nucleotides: TGTGCCAGCAGTCTCCGTCACGCCCAGGGCAATCAGCCCCAGCATTTT.

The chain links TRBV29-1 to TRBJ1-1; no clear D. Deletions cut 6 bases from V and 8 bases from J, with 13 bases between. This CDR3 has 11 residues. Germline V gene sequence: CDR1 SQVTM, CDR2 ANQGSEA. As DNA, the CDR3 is TGCAGCGTCGGTGGACGGGGAGAAGCTTTCTTT. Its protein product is CSVGGRGEAFF.

The CDR3: CASSYHRIVDGYTF. Written as DNA, the CDR3 is TGTGCCAGCAGTTACCACCGAATAGTCGATGGCTACACCTTC. This chain uses TRBV6-5 with TRBJ1-2; D ambiguous. The CDR3 is 14 residues long. Trimming removed 2 bases at V and 6 bases at J, with 13 bases between. Germline assignment: CDR1 MNHEY and CDR2 SVGAGI.

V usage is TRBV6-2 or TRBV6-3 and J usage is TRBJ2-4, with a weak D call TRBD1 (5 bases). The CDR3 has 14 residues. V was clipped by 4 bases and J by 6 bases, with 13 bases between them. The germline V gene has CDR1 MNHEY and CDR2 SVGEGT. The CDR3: CASSSSGWGNIQYF. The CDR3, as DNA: TGTGCCAGCAGTTCATCAGGGTGGGGAAACATTCAGTACTTC.

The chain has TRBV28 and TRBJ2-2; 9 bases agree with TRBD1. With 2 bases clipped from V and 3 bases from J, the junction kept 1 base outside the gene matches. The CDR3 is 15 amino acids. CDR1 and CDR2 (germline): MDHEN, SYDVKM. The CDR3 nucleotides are TGTGCCAGCAGTTTAAGGGACAGGGACACCGGGGAGCTGTTTTTT. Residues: CASSLRDRDTGELFF.

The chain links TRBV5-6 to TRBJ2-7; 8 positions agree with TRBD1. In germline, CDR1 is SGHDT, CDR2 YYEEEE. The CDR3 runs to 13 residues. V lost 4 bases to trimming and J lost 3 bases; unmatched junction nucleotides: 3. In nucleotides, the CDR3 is TGTGCCAGCAGCCCAGGGGGCCTCTACGAGCAGTACTTC. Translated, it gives CASSPGGLYEQYF.

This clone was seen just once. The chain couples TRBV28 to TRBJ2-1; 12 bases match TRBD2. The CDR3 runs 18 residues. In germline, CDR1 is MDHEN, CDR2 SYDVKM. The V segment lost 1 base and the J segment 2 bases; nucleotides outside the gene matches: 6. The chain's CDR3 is CASSLLTSGGPAYNEQFF. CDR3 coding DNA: TGTGCCAGCAGTTTATTAACTAGCGGGGGGCCCGCCTACAATGAGCAGTTCTTC.

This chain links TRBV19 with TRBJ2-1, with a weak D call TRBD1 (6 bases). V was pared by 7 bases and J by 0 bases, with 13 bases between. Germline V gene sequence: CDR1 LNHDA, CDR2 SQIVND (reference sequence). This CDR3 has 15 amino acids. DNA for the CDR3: TGTGCCAGTATCCCAGACAGGAGCTCCTACAATGAGCAGTTCTTC. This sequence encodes CASIPDRSSYNEQFF.

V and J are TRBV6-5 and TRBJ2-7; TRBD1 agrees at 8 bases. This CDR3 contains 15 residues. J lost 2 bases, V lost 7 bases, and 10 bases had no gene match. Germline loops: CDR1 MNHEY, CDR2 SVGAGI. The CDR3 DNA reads TGTGCCAGCATACGGGGGACAGGTACTACCTACGAGCAGTACTTC. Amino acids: CASIRGTGTTYEQYF.

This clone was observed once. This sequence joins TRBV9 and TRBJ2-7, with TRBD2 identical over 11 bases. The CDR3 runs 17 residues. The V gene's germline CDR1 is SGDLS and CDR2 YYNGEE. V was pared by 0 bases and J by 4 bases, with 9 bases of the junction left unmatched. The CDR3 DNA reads TGTGCCAGCAGCGTAGAGGCCCTAGCGGGGGGCCAGTACGAGCAGTACTTC. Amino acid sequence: CASSVEALAGGQYEQYF.

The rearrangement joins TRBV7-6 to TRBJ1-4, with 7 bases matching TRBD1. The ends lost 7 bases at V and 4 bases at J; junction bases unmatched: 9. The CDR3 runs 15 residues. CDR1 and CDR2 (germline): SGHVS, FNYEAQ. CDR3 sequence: CASIFPGTVNEKLFF. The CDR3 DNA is TGTGCCAGCATCTTCCCCGGGACAGTTAATGAAAAACTGTTTTTT.

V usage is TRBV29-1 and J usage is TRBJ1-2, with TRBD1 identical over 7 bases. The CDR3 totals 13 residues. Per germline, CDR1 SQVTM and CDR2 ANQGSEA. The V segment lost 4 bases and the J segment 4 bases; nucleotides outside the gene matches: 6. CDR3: CSVVAGTAYGYTF. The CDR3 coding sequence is TGCAGCGTTGTCGCCGGGACAGCCTATGGCTACACCTTC.

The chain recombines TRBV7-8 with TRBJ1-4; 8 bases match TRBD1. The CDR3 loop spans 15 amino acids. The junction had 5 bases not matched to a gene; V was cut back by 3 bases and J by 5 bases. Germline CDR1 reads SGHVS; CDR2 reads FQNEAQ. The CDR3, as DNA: TGTGCCAGCAGCTTTGGGACAGGTGCCAATGAAAAACTGTTTTTT. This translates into CASSFGTGANEKLFF. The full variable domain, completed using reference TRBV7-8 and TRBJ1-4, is GAGVSQSPRYKVAKRGQDVALRCDPISGHVSLFWYQQALGQGPEFLTYFQNEAQLDKSGLPSDRFFAERPEGSVSTLKIQRTQQEDSAVYLCASSFGTGANEKLFFGSGTQLSVL.

CDR3 bases: TGCAGCGTTATGAGAACCCCCCACACCGGGGAGCTGTTTTTT. The encoded protein is CSVMRTPHTGELFF. The chain recombines TRBV29-1 with TRBJ2-2; D remains unclear. This CDR3 spans 14 amino acids. From germline, CDR1 is SQVTM and CDR2 ANQGSEA. The germline V and J ends were trimmed by 5 bases and 3 bases, with 13 bases remaining between them.

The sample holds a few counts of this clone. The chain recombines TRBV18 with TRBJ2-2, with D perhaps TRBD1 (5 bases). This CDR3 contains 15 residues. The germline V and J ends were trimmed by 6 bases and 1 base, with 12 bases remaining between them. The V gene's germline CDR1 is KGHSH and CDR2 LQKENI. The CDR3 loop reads CASSAQDRNTGELFF. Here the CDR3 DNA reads TGTGCCAGCTCTGCCCAAGACAGGAACACCGGGGAGCTGTTTTTT.

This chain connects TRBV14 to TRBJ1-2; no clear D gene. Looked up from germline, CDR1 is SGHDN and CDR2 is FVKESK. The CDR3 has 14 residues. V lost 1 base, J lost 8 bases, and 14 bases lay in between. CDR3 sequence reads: CASSQGPGIAGYTF. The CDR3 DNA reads TGTGCCAGCAGCCAAGGGCCGGGAATTGCCGGCTACACCTTC.

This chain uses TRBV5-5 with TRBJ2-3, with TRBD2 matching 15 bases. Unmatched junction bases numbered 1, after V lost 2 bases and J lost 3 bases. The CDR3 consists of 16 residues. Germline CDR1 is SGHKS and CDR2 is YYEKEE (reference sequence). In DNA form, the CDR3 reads TGTGCCAGCAGCTTCGGGACTAGCGGGGGGACAGATACGCAGTATTTT. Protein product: CASSFGTSGGTDTQYF.

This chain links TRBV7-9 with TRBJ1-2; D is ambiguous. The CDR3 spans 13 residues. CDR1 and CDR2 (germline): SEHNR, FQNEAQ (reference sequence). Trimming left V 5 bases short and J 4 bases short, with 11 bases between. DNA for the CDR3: TGTGCCAGCAGCCACGAGGGCAGCTATGGCTACACCTTC. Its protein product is CASSHEGSYGYTF.

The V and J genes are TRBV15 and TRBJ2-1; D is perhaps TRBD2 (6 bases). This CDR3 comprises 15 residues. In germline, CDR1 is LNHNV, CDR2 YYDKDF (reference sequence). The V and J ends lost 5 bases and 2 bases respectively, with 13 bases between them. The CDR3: CATSPSRGAYNEQFF. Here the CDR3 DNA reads TGTGCCACCAGCCCTTCTCGCGGGGCCTACAATGAGCAGTTCTTC.

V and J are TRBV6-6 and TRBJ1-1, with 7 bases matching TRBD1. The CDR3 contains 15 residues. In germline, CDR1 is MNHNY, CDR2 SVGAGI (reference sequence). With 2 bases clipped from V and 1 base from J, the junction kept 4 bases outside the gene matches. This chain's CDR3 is CASSYPRGKNTEAFF. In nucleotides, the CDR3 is TGTGCCAGCAGTTACCCCAGGGGGAAGAACACTGAAGCTTTCTTT.

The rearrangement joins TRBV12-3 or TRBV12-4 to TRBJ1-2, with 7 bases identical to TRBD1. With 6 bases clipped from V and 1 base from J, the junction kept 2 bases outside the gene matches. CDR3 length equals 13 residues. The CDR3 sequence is CASSQGVNYGYTF. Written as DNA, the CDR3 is TGTGCCAGCAGCCAGGGGGTTAACTATGGCTACACCTTC.

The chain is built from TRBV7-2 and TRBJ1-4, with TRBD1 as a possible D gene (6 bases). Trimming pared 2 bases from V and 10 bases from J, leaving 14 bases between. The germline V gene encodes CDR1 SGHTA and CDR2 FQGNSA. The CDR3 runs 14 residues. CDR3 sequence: CASSLSQDSVKLFF. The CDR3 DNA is TGTGCCAGCAGCTTAAGTCAGGACAGCGTAAAACTGTTTTTT. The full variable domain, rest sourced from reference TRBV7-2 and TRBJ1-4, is GAGVSQSPSNKVTEKGKDVELRCDPISGHTALYWYRQSLGQGLEFLIYFQGNSAPDKSGLPSDRFSAERTGGSVSTLTIQRTQQEDSAVYLCASSLSQDSVKLFFGSGTQLSVL.

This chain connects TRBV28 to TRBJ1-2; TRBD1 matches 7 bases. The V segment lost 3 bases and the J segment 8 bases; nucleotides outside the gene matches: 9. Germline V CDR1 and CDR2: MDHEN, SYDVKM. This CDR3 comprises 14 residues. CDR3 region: CASSFYRGSGGYTF. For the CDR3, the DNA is TGTGCCAGCAGTTTCTACAGGGGATCAGGAGGCTACACCTTC.

The CDR3 DNA follows: TGTGCCAGCAGTTCCTCCGGGACAGGGGATGGCTACACCTTC. Translated, it gives CASSSSGTGDGYTF. This sequence joins TRBV6-5 and TRBJ1-2; TRBD1 agrees at 10 bases. The germline gives CDR1 MNHEY, CDR2 SVGAGI. Germline trimming cut 4 bases from V and 6 bases from J; bases unmatched to any gene: 5. The CDR3 is 14 residues long.

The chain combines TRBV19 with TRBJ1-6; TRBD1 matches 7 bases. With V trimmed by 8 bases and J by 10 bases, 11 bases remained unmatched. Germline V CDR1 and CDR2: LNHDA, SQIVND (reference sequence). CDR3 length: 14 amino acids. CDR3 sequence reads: CASVGQATRSPLHF. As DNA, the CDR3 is TGTGCCAGTGTCGGACAGGCGACCAGGTCACCCCTCCACTTT.

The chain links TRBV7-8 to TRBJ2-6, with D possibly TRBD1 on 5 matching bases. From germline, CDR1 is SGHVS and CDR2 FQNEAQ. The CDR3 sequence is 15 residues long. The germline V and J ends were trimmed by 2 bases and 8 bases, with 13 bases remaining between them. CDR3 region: CASSLLGAGSNVLTF. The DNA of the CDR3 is TGTGCCAGCAGCTTATTAGGGGCCGGGTCCAACGTCCTGACTTTC.

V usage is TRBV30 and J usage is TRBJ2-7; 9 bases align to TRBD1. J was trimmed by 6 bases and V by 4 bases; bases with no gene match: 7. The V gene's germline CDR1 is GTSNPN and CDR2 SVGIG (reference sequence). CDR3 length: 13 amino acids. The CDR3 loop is CAWTQTGGGEQYF. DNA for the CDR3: TGTGCCTGGACCCAAACAGGGGGCGGCGAGCAGTACTTC.

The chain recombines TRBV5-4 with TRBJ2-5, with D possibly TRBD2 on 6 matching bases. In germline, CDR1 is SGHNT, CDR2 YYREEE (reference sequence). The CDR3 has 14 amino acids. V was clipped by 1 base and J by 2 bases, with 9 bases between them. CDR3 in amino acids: CASSLFGSQETQYF. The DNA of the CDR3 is TGTGCCAGCAGCTTGTTCGGGAGTCAAGAGACCCAGTACTTC.

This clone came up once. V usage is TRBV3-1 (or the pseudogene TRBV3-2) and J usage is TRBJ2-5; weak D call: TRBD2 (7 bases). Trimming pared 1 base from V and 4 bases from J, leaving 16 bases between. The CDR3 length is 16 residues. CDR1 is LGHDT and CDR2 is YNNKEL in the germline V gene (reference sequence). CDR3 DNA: TGTGCCAGCAGCCAAGGGACTAGGGGGTCTGGAGAGACCCAGTACTTC. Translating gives CASSQGTRGSGETQYF.

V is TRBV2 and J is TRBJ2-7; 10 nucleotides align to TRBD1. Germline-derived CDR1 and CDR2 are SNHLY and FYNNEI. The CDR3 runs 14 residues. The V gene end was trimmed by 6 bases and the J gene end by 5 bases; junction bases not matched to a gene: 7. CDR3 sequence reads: CASREGQGFDEQYF. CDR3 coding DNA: TGTGCCAGCAGGGAGGGACAGGGGTTCGACGAGCAGTACTTC.

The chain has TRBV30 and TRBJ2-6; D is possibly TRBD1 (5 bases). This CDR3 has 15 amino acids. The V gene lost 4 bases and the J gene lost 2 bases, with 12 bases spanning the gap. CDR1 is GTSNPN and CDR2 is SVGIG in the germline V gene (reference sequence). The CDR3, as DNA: TGTGCCTGGACCCTGGCAGGGACTGGGGCCAACGTCCTGACTTTC. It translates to CAWTLAGTGANVLTF.

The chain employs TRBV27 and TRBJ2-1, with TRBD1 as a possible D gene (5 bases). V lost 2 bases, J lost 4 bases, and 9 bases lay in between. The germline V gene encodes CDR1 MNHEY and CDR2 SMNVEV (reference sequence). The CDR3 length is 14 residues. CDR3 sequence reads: CASSLGAEYNEQFF. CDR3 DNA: TGTGCCAGCAGTTTAGGGGCAGAATACAATGAGCAGTTCTTC.